This T cell receptor (beta chain) was identified during a study of Ad26.COV2.S vaccination and SARS-CoV-2 variants (dated by TCRdb to the early 2020s). About the investigation overall: Vaccine-arm donors came from COV1001, a multicentre, randomized, double-blind, placebo-controlled phase I-IIa trial of Ad26.COV2.S in healthy adults. Ad26.COV2.S was administered intramuscularly at a dose of 5x10^10 or 1x10^11 viral particles, either as one shot or as two shots given 56 days apart. TCRbeta repertoire sequencing was used to assess the specificity and breadth of SARS-CoV-2-reactive T cell receptors after Ad26.COV2.S vaccination. A total of 32 samples were included in the TCR-sequenced set, comprising some 20 Ad26.COV2.S vaccine recipients, 5 placebo recipients and 8 SARS-CoV-2 convalescent individuals. Trial participants were randomized into five groups of five, in which low-dose or high-dose Ad26.COV2.S was given once or twice, or placebo was given on both occasions. Blinding of investigators to trial group allocation was maintained during experiments and outcome assessment. The investigation overall reported the following: Vaccine and placebo recipients had similar non-spike TCR breadth, a finding consistent with the vaccine containing only spike. Spike-specific TCR breadth was higher in Ad26.COV2.S recipients than in placebo recipients (P = 0.0014). It was noted by the authors that total T cell responses may have been underestimated by the TCR breadth and depth analyses. Substantial breadth of spike-specific CD8+ and CD4+ T cell responses was reported after vaccination. Comparing responses between vaccine doses or regimens was not something the study was powered to do.

Concerning this clone itself: It lacks a known antigen. No clone much larger than this one lies a single base away; base qualities are absent.

For CDR1 and CDR2, the germline V gene lists SGDLS and YYNGEE. The germline ends are 8 bases apart after V is trimmed by 4 bases and J by 1 base. The CDR3 has 13 amino acids, counting the end cysteine and phenylalanine. The entry retains the CDR3 DNA only, 39 bases that are in frame from base 1. Interpreted using the paper, the treatment or condition label stands for: 15 to 20 received Ad26.COV2.S at low or high dose, single or two shots; roughly five received placebo; per-sample allocation not given. For vaccine and placebo recipients, repertoires were sequenced using samples collected on day 63 after the first injection. In Cohort 1b, roughly 25 adults aged 18-55 years were enrolled at a single site in Boston, USA, between 29 July and 7 August 2020. Ad26.COV2.S was a replication-incompetent adenovirus type 26 vector that expressed a prefusion-stabilized SARS-CoV-2 spike protein derived from the original Wuhan strain.

The immunoSEQ Assay was the method used to sequence TCRbeta CDR3 regions. After extraction, genomic DNA underwent amplification by bias-controlled multiplex PCR, followed by high-throughput sequencing. Turning to the authors' computational methods: To quantify the absolute abundance of every unique TCRbeta CDR3 region, sequences were collapsed and filtered. Usable DNA was measured by amplifying reference genes present in all nucleated cells, and TCRbeta template counts were normalized to that usable DNA to estimate T cell fraction. Repertoire TCRs were annotated as SARS-CoV-2-specific when V gene, CDR3 amino acid sequence and J gene were exactly matched to a known reactive TCR set. MIRA supplied the reference SARS-CoV-2 TCR set, which was filtered for enrichment in COVID-19-positive ImmuneCODE repertoires so that public or cross-reactive TCRs were removed. Based on the MIRA antigens, annotated TCRs were further analysed at the level of specific ORF or position within ORF. Breadth was defined as annotated unique rearrangements over total unique productive rearrangements; depth was the summed frequency of those rearrangements. Group comparisons of TCR breadth used two-sided Wilcoxon rank-sum tests. The table comes from immuneACCESS by way of TCRdb, which keeps in-frame sequences with V and J called. Part of the clones is missing from these tables; in studies checked, under half for an unresolved V gene and the rest for unknown reasons. The V and J calls and the clone size are those of that table, but D and trimming were determined from the DNA. In all, the sample holds 440,000 or so clones, and about nine tenths of those were seen once. The ten largest clones represent 1.5% to 2% of the sample.

This TCR came from a person aged 18-60 years who received the Ad26.COV2.S COVID-19 vaccine or a placebo. This specimen was peripheral blood, taken in a trial of Ad26.COV2.S vaccine versus placebo. The rearrangement combines TRBV9 with TRBJ1-1, with the D gene too uncertain to name. The sequence in DNA is TGTGCCAGCAGCCCACGGGGGAACACTGAAGCTTTCTTT. Its amino acids are CASSPRGNTEAFF.